A selection of T cell receptor beta chains follows, all from one sample in a study of shared clonotypes between healthy human individuals. Clones were read by immunoSEQ multiplex PCR, and TCRdb kept only the in-frame ones, dropping some. The table lists millions of clones, 93% of them singletons, with around 1.7% in the top ten. The sequencing sample was made of naive CD8+ T cells from PBMCs. Receptor source: a young man in good health. Some clones in this sample may be carry-over from other donors' samples. Both conserved end residues are part of each CDR3. The D gene is left open where the match is weak. Size is stated for part of the rows, as once, few or many counts, or as a class when the clone is expanded.

>TRBJ1-2|NA|TRBV7-3|NA
CASSPPRQAANYGYTF
TGTGCCAGCAGCCCCCCCCGACAGGCGGCTAACTATGGCTACACCTTC
>TRBJ1-2|NA|TRBV11-2|NA
CASNEGLSYGYTF
TGTGCCAGCAACGAGGGACTTTCCTATGGCTACACCTTC
>TRBJ2-2|NA|TRBV7-3|NA
CASSLVGNTGELFF
TGTGCCAGCAGCTTAGTAGGGAACACCGGGGAGCTGTTTTTT
>TRBJ2-1|NA|TRBV29-1|NA
CSGAGLEGAGSYNEQFF
TGCAGCGGTGCCGGGTTGGAAGGTGCGGGCTCCTACAATGAGCAGTTCTTC
>TRBJ1-3|NA|TRBV7-9|TRBD1
CASSSGQSMGGNTIYF
TGTGCCAGCAGCTCGGGACAGTCGATGGGGGGAAACACCATATATTTT
>TRBJ2-4|NA|TRBV7-2|TRBD1
CASSLGPGQGLNF
TGTGCCAGCAGCTTAGGGCCGGGACAGGGATTAAACTTC
>TRBJ2-5|NA|TRBV10-1|NA
CASRPRDRRYF
TGCGCCAGCAGACCCCGGGACCGGCGGTACTTC
>TRBJ2-3|NA|TRBV5-8|TRBD1
CASSWGQGSTDTQYF
TGTGCCAGCAGCTGGGGACAGGGAAGCACAGATACGCAGTATTTT
>TRBJ2-7|once|TRBV9|TRBD1
CASSPGQATYEQYF
TGTGCCAGCAGCCCCGGACAGGCAACCTACGAGCAGTACTTC
>TRBJ1-2|NA|TRBV27|NA
CASSFLEKGDGYTF
TGTGCCAGCAGTTTTTTAGAAAAGGGGGATGGCTACACCTTC
>TRBJ2-1|NA|TRBV19|NA
CASRPSEGTNEQFF
TGTGCCAGTCGCCCATCGGAGGGTACCAATGAGCAGTTCTTC
>TRBJ2-5|NA|TRBV12-2|NA
CASRFGTGKLARYF
TGTGCAAGTCGCTTCGGGACAGGGAAACTAGCGAGGTACTTC
>TRBJ1-4|NA|TRBV5-6|NA
CASSVRAPIDPNEKLFF
TGTGCCAGCAGCGTACGGGCCCCCATCGACCCTAATGAAAAACTGTTTTTT
>TRBJ2-3|NA|TRBV5-5|TRBD1
CASSLEGTGWAKQYF
TGTGCCAGCAGCTTGGAAGGGACAGGATGGGCGAAGCAGTATTTT
>TRBJ1-1|NA|TRBV7-8|NA
CASSAGSFTEAFF
TGTGCCAGCAGCGCCGGATCATTTACTGAAGCTTTCTTT
>TRBJ2-3|NA|TRBV7-6|TRBD1
CASSPPGQGLDTQYF
TGTGCCAGCAGCCCCCCGGGACAGGGCCTGGATACGCAGTATTTT
>TRBJ2-7|NA|TRBV19|NA
CASSIGRRSYEQYF
TGTGCCAGTAGTATTGGAAGGCGCTCCTACGAGCAGTACTTC
>TRBJ2-1|NA|TRBV7-8|TRBD2
CASSLLLGGSEEQFF
TGTGCCAGCAGCCTCCTTCTCGGGGGGTCGGAGGAGCAGTTCTTC
>TRBJ2-1|NA|TRBV6-1|NA
CALRPEPHNEQFF
TGTGCCCTCAGGCCCGAACCCCACAATGAGCAGTTCTTC
>TRBJ2-5|NA|TRBV7-8|NA
CASSQVGYQETQYF
TGTGCCAGCAGCCAGGTTGGGTATCAAGAGACCCAGTACTTC
>TRBJ2-7|NA|TRBV5-4|NA
CASSRGQGVHEQYF
TGTGCCAGCAGCCGGGGGCAGGGGGTCCACGAGCAGTACTTC
>TRBJ2-7|NA|TRBV7-9|TRBD1
CASSPWTGDSYEQYF
TGTGCCAGCAGCCCCTGGACAGGGGACAGCTACGAGCAGTACTTC
>TRBJ2-7|NA|TRBV19|NA
CASSIYAGAYEQYF
TGTGCCAGTAGTATCTACGCAGGGGCCTACGAGCAGTACTTC
>TRBJ2-1|NA|TRBV9|NA
CASSVEVSGNEQFF
TGTGCCAGCAGCGTAGAAGTCAGCGGCAATGAGCAGTTCTTC
>TRBJ2-2|NA|TRBV9|NA
CASSVGLGVTNTGELFF
TGTGCCAGCAGCGTAGGCCTCGGCGTTACGAACACCGGGGAGCTGTTTTTT